This entry lists 3 T cell receptor beta chains sequenced from one sample in a study of CXCR3-negative and CXCR3-positive naive CD8 T cells. Study results and limitations: The study found more hydrophobic TRB CDR3s in CXCR3-positive naive cells than in CXCR3-negative naive cells.

Which antigens these TCRs recognize remains unknown. Researchers prepared the TRB cDNA libraries using 5' RACE with UMI labels. TCRdb reprocessed the 5' RACE reads, with one entry per CDR3 protein and no DNA. The sample's table shows approximately 98,000 distinct CDR3 sequences. Input material: naive CXCR3+ CD8+ T cells from blood. Regarding subset: CD45RO-CCR7+CD27+CD95- naive CD8+ T cells expressing CXCR3 (TNR3+). All receptors derive from a human donor in good health. Some clones in this sample may be carry-over from other donors' samples.

The V gene is TRBV29-1, the J gene TRBJ2-5; TCRdb gives TRBD1 as the D gene, but with no DNA this cannot be confirmed. CDR1 is SQVTM, CDR2 ANQGSEA, per germline. This CDR3 region has 15 residues. CDR3 in amino acids: CSIPRLTGGQETQYF.

The rearrangement joins TRBV3-1 to TRBJ2-7; TCRdb's assignment of TRBD2 cannot be checked, as there is no DNA. Per germline, CDR1 LGHDT and CDR2 YNNKEL (reference sequence). The CDR3 extends over 17 amino acids. The chain's CDR3 is CASSHLTGQRGAYEQYF.

The gene calls are TRBV4-3 and TRBJ2-1; the TCRdb D gene call, TRBD2, has no DNA to confirm it. Germline V gene data show CDR1 as LGHNA and CDR2 as YSLEER. This CDR3 is built from 17 residues. The CDR3 sequence is CASSQDPAGGSYNEQFF.